This TCR beta chain appears in the sequencing data of a study of OX40 agonist ivuxolimab in advanced cancers. With respect to the entire study: Ivuxolimab, which targeted the costimulatory receptor OX40 (CD134), was an agonistic, fully human IgG2 monoclonal antibody. Among the approximately 54 dose-escalation patients, some 20 had hepatocellular carcinoma, 15 or so melanoma, 9 renal cell carcinoma and 9 head and neck cancer. Peripheral TCRbeta sequencing was intended to test whether TCR sequence diversity was altered and clonal T-cell expansion was caused by ivuxolimab. The monotherapy dose-escalation portion (N of about 52 patients) of the phase I ivuxolimab trial is reported in the paper. Partial responses occurred in three dose-escalation patients: two with cutaneous melanoma and one with hepatocellular carcinoma. Intravenous ivuxolimab was administered to patients every 2 weeks at six dose levels: 0.01, 0.1, 0.3, 1.5, 3 and 10 mg/kg. Patients were allowed to have had prior anti-PD-1, anti-PD-L1 or anti-CTLA-4 therapy, and roughly two fifths of the dose-escalation patients had been treated with checkpoint inhibitors. In the dose-escalation cohort, nearly 85% of patients were male, and the mean age was approximately 60 years with a range of roughly 23 to 79.

As for this clone: No antigen is known for it. No base quality values were provided; no much bigger clone lies one nucleotide off.

Patients with a history of autoimmune disease or receiving systemic immunosuppression were excluded from the trial. Peripheral blood for TCR sequencing was drawn from every dose cohort at baseline, at cycle 4 day 1 and at cycle 7 day 1. Samples came from an open-label, multicenter, first-in-human phase I dose-escalation trial of ivuxolimab. Adults with locally advanced or metastatic head and neck squamous cell, hepatocellular, melanoma or renal cell carcinoma were enrolled in the trial. Before TCR sequencing, CD4+ T cells and CD8+ T cells from peripheral blood were sorted into separate populations. Here is what the overall study found, with its caveats: The antigen specificity of the peripheral T cells that underwent clonal expansion was not determined. At doses of 0.1 to 3.0 mg/kg, clonal expansion of both CD4+ and CD8+ blood T cells was observed from baseline to week 6. In the 0.1-3.0 mg/kg groups, partial responders had among the lowest normalized peripheral clonal expansion, particularly in CD8+ T cells. On average, CD8+ T cells showed more expanded clones than CD4+ T cells after ivuxolimab. Low levels of normalized T-cell clonal expansion were also seen in some patients who did not respond.

To sequence the TCRbeta CDR3 region, genomic DNA was isolated from the sorted cells. The immunoSEQ Assay was used for sequencing of TCRbeta CDR3 regions. In TCRdb, the immuneACCESS table is reduced to in-frame sequences with V and J assigned. These tables do not hold every clone; where another copy was compared, an unresolved V gene accounts for under half, and the others remain unexplained. The sample records 65,000 to 95,000 clones, about 92% of which are singletons. 4% to 5% of the sample is held by the ten biggest clonotypes. This specimen was CD4+ or CD8+ T cells sorted from blood, taken in a trial of the OX40 agonist ivuxolimab. The clonotype was recovered from an adult with an advanced solid tumor such as melanoma, head and neck, liver or kidney cancer.

The nucleotides read TGTGCCAGCAGCTTAGCGAGGAATTTCTACAATGAGCAGTTCTTC. Translated, this gives CASSLARNFYNEQFF. The chain employs TRBV7-8 and TRBJ2-1; no D gene is confidently identified. V is cut by 0 bases and J by 3 bases, and the space between the germline ends is 9 bases. The germline V gene encodes CDR1 SGHVS and CDR2 FQNEAQ. From its cysteine to its phenylalanine, the CDR3 spans 15 amino acids. The only DNA kept is the CDR3, 45 bases in frame from the first base.